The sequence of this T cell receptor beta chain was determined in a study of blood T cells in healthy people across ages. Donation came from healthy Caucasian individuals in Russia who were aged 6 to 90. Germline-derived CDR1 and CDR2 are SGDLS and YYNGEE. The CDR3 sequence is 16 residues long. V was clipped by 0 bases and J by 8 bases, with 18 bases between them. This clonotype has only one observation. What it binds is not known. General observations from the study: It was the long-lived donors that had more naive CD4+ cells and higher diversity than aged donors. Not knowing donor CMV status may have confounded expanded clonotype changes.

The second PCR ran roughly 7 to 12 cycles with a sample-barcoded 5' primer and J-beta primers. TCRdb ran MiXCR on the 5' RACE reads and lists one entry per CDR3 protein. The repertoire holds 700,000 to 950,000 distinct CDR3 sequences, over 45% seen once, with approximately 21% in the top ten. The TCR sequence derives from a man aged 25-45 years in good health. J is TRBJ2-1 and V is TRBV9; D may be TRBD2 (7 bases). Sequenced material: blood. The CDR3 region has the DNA TGTGCCAGCAGCGTAGGGTTGCTAGAGGGGGGGGATGAGCAGTTCTTC. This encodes CASSVGLLEGGDEQFF.